Shown below are 13 T cell receptor beta chains from a single sample sequenced in a study of T cells in Graves' hyperthyroidism and ophthalmopathy. RNA transcripts provided the source from which TCR beta CDR3 regions were amplified. A first-round RT-PCR of the TCR CDR3 used the HTBI primer set. TCRdb used MiXCR to reprocess the multiplex PCR reads, holding one entry per CDR3 protein. The table lists approximately 400,000 distinct CDR3 sequences, roughly 25% of them singletons, with roughly 70% in the top ten. Sequenced input: blood. These receptor sequences come from a middle-aged man with Graves' hyperthyroidism.

This clonotype has ten or more counts. This chain links TRBV28 with TRBJ2-3; 7 nucleotides match TRBD2. The CDR3 is 15 amino acids. V trimming: 4 bases; J trimming: 3 bases; junction bases outside the gene matches: 7. Germline values: CDR1 MDHEN, CDR2 SYDVKM. Here the CDR3 reads CASSSHSGFTDTQYF. The CDR3 DNA is TGTGCCAGCAGTTCTCATAGCGGGTTTACAGATACGCAGTATTTT.

V and J are TRBV10-1 and TRBJ1-2; D is perhaps TRBD1 (5 bases). CDR3 length equals 16 residues. Trimming cost V 6 bases and J 8 bases, with 25 bases left between them. CDR1 is WNHNN, CDR2 SYGVQD, per germline (reference sequence). The DNA for the CDR3 is TGCGCCAGCAGCGACTCCCGGGACCTGAGCGTGGTCGGCTACACCTTC. It codes for CASSDSRDLSVVGYTF.

This clonotype was seen a handful of times. The rearrangement uses TRBV7-9 and TRBJ2-1, with 10 bases identical to TRBD2. The ends lost 5 bases at V and 9 bases at J; junction bases unmatched: 22. CDR1 and CDR2 from the germline V gene are SEHNR and FQNEAQ (reference sequence). CDR3 length: 19 residues. The CDR3 loop reads CASSNTRSGPSGRVGEQFF. In nucleotides, the CDR3 is TGTGCCAGCAGCAACACACGATCCGGTCCTAGCGGGAGAGTAGGTGAGCAGTTCTTC.

A few counts support this clonotype. The V gene is TRBV20-1, the J gene TRBJ2-7; D could derive from TRBD1 or TRBD2 (5 bases each). CDR3 size: 13 residues. With 7 bases removed from V and 6 bases from J, the gap between germline ends came to 19 bases. CDR1 is DFQATT and CDR2 is SNEGSKA in the germline V gene (reference sequence). In DNA form, the CDR3 reads TGCAGTGGGGTTTCCAGCAGGGACGGCGAGCAGTACTTC. Translating gives CSGVSSRDGEQYF.

This chain uses TRBV4-1 with TRBJ1-2; 8 bases map to TRBD1. The germline V gene encodes CDR1 MGHRA and CDR2 YSYEKL. V was pared by 0 bases and J by 4 bases, with 7 bases of the junction left unmatched. This CDR3 comprises 16 residues. CDR3 sequence (DNA): TGCGCCAGCAGCCAAGATCCCGGACAGGGAGTCTATGGCTACACCTTC. Translated, it gives CASSQDPGQGVYGYTF.

V usage is TRBV20-1 and J usage is TRBJ1-1; D remains unclear. This CDR3 comprises 11 residues. Trimming left V 6 bases short and J 2 bases short, with 7 bases between. Germline V gene lookup returns CDR1 DFQATT and CDR2 SNEGSKA (reference sequence). CDR3 nucleotides: TGCAGTGCAAAACATAACACTGAAGCTTTCTTT. It encodes CSAKHNTEAFF.

This clonotype was seen a single time. This rearrangement joins TRBV27 to TRBJ1-2, with TRBD1 identical over 8 bases. The CDR3 loop spans 16 amino acids. The germline V gene encodes CDR1 MNHEY and CDR2 SMNVEV (reference sequence). With V trimmed by 3 bases and J by 6 bases, 12 bases remained unmatched. CDR3 residues: CASSFLGRTGLNGYTF. The CDR3 DNA is TGTGCCAGCAGTTTCCTAGGGCGGACAGGGTTGAATGGCTACACCTTC.

The chain has TRBV20-1 and TRBJ2-5; 7 bases are a match to TRBD1. V lost 4 bases, J lost 10 bases, and 9 bases stayed unmatched. Germline V gene sequence: CDR1 DFQATT, CDR2 SNEGSKA (reference sequence). CDR3 length: 12 amino acids. For the CDR3, the DNA is TGCAGTGCTACTCTTAACCGGGACAGCCAGTACTTC. Translation gives CSATLNRDSQYF.

This clonotype was counted a few times. This chain links TRBV12-3 or TRBV12-4 with TRBJ2-1; 8 bases align to TRBD2. V lost 4 bases and J lost 9; bases outside the gene matches: 5. The CDR3 consists of 13 residues. In DNA, the CDR3 is TGTGCCAGCAGTTGGGGCACTAGCGGTGAGCAGTTCTTC. Translation gives CASSWGTSGEQFF.

This clonotype was seen many times. J is TRBJ2-7 and V is TRBV28; D is possibly TRBD1 or TRBD2 (5 bases each). Germline CDR1 MDHEN, CDR2 SYDVKM. With 5 bases removed from V and 2 bases from J, the gap between germline ends came to 13 bases. The CDR3 loop spans 14 amino acids. The CDR3 protein is CASSLRDGPYEQYF. The CDR3 DNA sequence: TGTGCCAGCAGTCTACGGGACGGACCCTACGAGCAGTACTTC.

This clonotype was found many times. The V and J genes are TRBV12-3 or TRBV12-4 and TRBJ2-3; D is perhaps TRBD2 (5 bases). This CDR3 contains 14 residues. The ends were cut back, 7 bases at V and 0 bases at J, with 11 bases in the middle. The CDR3 here is CASIIGGSTDTQYF. CDR3 coding DNA: TGTGCCAGCATCATCGGCGGGAGCACAGATACGCAGTATTTT.

This rearrangement joins TRBV2 to TRBJ2-4; 9 bases agree with TRBD1. The CDR3 runs to 13 residues. In germline, CDR1 is SNHLY, CDR2 FYNNEI. The junction had 8 bases not matched to a gene; V was cut back by 9 bases and J by 8 bases. The CDR3 reads CASNLDRGDIQYF. In DNA, the CDR3 is TGTGCCAGTAACCTAGACAGGGGGGACATTCAGTACTTC.

This clonotype has a count of ten or more. The chain combines TRBV7-9 with TRBJ2-7; TRBD1 is a possible D gene (5 bases). This CDR3 region has 15 residues. V was trimmed by 4 bases and J by 0 bases, leaving 13 bases between them. Germline V gene data show CDR1 as SEHNR and CDR2 as FQNEAQ (reference sequence). In DNA form, the CDR3 reads TGTGCCAGCAGCTCTGGACATAGCTTCTCCTACGAGCAGTACTTC. Translating it yields CASSSGHSFSYEQYF.